This T cell receptor (beta chain) was obtained from a study of blood T cell repertoires in COVID-19. For the study at large: The cDNA or gDNA used as material had been derived from T cells, B-cell-depleted T cells, or PBMCs.

The germline V gene encodes CDR1 LNHDA and CDR2 SQIVND (reference sequence). Trimming cost V 7 bases and J 0 bases; bases outside gene matches: 15. The CDR3 is 18 amino acids. Under the authors' procedure: Using reference gene primer amplification, nucleated cell counts were estimated. Clones were sequenced by immunoSEQ multiplex PCR, and TCRdb holds only the in-frame ones, with some missing. V, J and clone size reflect that table, while D and trimming were determined from the DNA. This table holds about 210,000 clones, 65% to 90% found once. The chain combines TRBV19 with TRBJ1-3; 7 bases are a match to TRBD1. This receptor was obtained from a man between 45 and 60 years old with active or convalescent COVID-19. Sequenced sample: peripheral blood. The CDR3 nucleotides are TGTGCCAGTATCACCCAGGGCAGGGGGGCCCTCTCTGGAAACACCATATATTTT. Protein product: CASITQGRGALSGNTIYF.